These 21 T cell receptor beta chains originate from one sample sequenced in a study of regulatory T cells in long-lasting Graves disease. CDR3-region Arm-PCR and iRepertoire HTBI primers produced the TCR beta libraries. TCRdb used MiXCR to reprocess the multiplex PCR reads, holding one entry per CDR3 protein. The table lists roughly 380,000 distinct CDR3 sequences, about a sixth of them singletons, with about 27% in the top ten. The time point here: newly diagnosed GD, antithyroid drugs for less than 3 months. PBMC RNA served as the TCR library source. The sample also formed part of further work on T cells in Graves' hyperthyroidism and ophthalmopathy.

The sequencing here drew on peripheral blood mononuclear cells (PBMCs), taken at new diagnosis, from a patient treated with antithyroid drugs. The receptors derive from a man aged 40-49 years with Graves disease.

This clonotype was counted ten times or more. The chain recombines TRBV12-3 or TRBV12-4 with TRBJ1-6; the match to TRBD1 covers 9 bases. V gave up 6 bases and J gave up 12 bases; unmatched junction bases: 3. This CDR3 region has 12 residues. CDR3 loop: CASRWTGEPLHF. The CDR3 DNA is TGTGCCAGCAGATGGACAGGGGAACCCCTCCACTTT.

This clonotype showed up many times. This chain uses TRBV2 with TRBJ1-6; 7 positions match TRBD1. The V gene end was trimmed by 8 bases and the J gene end by 7 bases; junction bases not matched to a gene: 8. The CDR3 length is 14 residues. Germline CDR1 and CDR2: SNHLY and FYNNEI. CDR3 DNA: TGTGCCAGCGCACCTTGGGACAGAAATTCACCCCTCCACTTT. This encodes CASAPWDRNSPLHF.

This clonotype was observed many times. This sequence joins TRBV20-1 and TRBJ2-7; the D gene is possibly TRBD2 (5 bases). The CDR3 totals 13 residues. Per the germline V gene, CDR1 is DFQATT and CDR2 is SNEGSKA (reference sequence). Trimming pared 3 bases from V and 6 bases from J, leaving 15 bases between. The CDR3 DNA sequence: TGCAGTGCTAGTCGGCTAGCTTGGGGCGAGCAGTACTTC. Amino acid sequence: CSASRLAWGEQYF.

The sample holds many counts of this clonotype. This chain connects TRBV20-1 to TRBJ1-1; TRBD1 agrees at 9 bases. The V gene's germline CDR1 is DFQATT and CDR2 SNEGSKA (reference sequence). The ends lost 0 bases at V and 4 bases at J; junction bases unmatched: 3. The CDR3 has 14 residues. CDR3 coding DNA: TGCAGTGCTAGAGATGGACAGGGGATCACTGAAGCTTTCTTT. As protein: CSARDGQGITEAFF.

This clonotype was detected a few times. The rearrangement joins TRBV7-3 to TRBJ2-1, with 7 bases lining up with TRBD2. J lost 5 bases, V lost 0 bases, and 1 base had no gene match. CDR3 length equals 14 residues. Germline values: CDR1 SGHTA, CDR2 FQGTGA. CDR3 amino acids: CASSLTGRDNEQFF. The CDR3 coding sequence is TGTGCCAGCAGCTTAACAGGGAGGGACAATGAGCAGTTCTTC.

This clonotype was picked up many times. The J gene is TRBJ1-2, the V gene TRBV18; unclear D gene. From germline, CDR1 is KGHSH and CDR2 LQKENI. The CDR3 has 12 amino acids. Between the trimmed V and J ends, which lost 6 bases and 5 bases, there was a span of 10 bases. CDR3 coding DNA: TGTGCCAGCTCCGAAAGGCTGTATGGCTACACCTTC. It is translated as CASSERLYGYTF.

This chain joins TRBV30 and TRBJ2-5; 11 positions agree with TRBD2. This CDR3 contains 14 residues. V lost 6 bases to trimming and J lost 5 bases; unmatched junction nucleotides: 8. Germline V CDR1 and CDR2: GTSNPN, SVGIG (reference sequence). CDR3 protein: CACTSLAGAETQYF. The CDR3 DNA reads TGTGCCTGCACATCACTAGCGGGAGCCGAGACCCAGTACTTC.

As regards this clonotype: A much larger clone sits a single nucleotide away, making a read error possible. CDR3 DNA: TGTGCCAGCAGCTACGACAGGGGGCTGTCCTACAAGCAGTACTTC. This translates into CASSYDRGLSYKQYF. This chain joins TRBV7-8 and TRBJ2-7; the match to TRBD1 covers 10 bases. Looked up from germline, CDR1 is SGHVS and CDR2 is FQNEAQ. The CDR3 runs 15 residues.

The chain couples TRBV11-2 to TRBJ1-1, with 7 positions matching TRBD1. J was trimmed by 0 bases and V by 4 bases; bases with no gene match: 8. The CDR3 is 16 amino acids. CDR1 SGHAT and CDR2 FQNNGV come from the germline V gene. In DNA form, the CDR3 reads TGTGCCAGCAGCTCGGGAGGGACAGTTATGAACACTGAAGCTTTCTTT. It translates to CASSSGGTVMNTEAFF. The variable domain in full, with the rest retrieved from reference TRBV11-2 and TRBJ1-1, is EAGVAQSPRYKIIEKRQSVAFWCNPISGHATLYWYQQILGQGPKLLIQFQNNGVVDDSQLPKDRFSAERLKGVDSTLKIQPAKLEDSAVYLCASSSGGTVMNTEAFFGQGTRLTVV.

A word on this clonotype: With a much larger clone just one base away, this may be a read error. The chain employs TRBV20-1 and TRBJ2-5; D is undetermined. V lost 0 bases to trimming and J lost 11 bases, with 19 bases between them. CDR1 and CDR2 (germline): DFQATT, SNEGSKA (reference sequence). The CDR3 covers 14 residues. CDR3 residues: CSARDSRSYNEQYF. The CDR3 DNA reads as TGCAGTGCTAGAGATAGCAGATCCTACAATGAGCAGTACTTC.

This clonotype appeared a few times. A junction boundary mismatches the germline segment, possibly from a read error. The rearrangement links TRBV5-1 to TRBJ2-7; 8 nucleotides agree with TRBD1. This CDR3 has 14 amino acids. Germline V gene sequence: CDR1 SGHRS, CDR2 YFSETQ. The CDR3 here is CASSWGTGWYERYF. In DNA form, the CDR3 reads TGCGCCAGCAGCTGGGGGACAGGCTGGTACGAGCGGTACTTC.

This clonotype was seen only a few times. The J gene is TRBJ1-5, the V gene TRBV20-1; D possibly corresponds to TRBD1 (6 bases). Germline V CDR1 and CDR2: DFQATT, SNEGSKA (reference sequence). The V end lost 3 bases, the J end lost 2 bases, and 11 bases lay between the germline ends. The length of the CDR3 is 14 residues. CDR3 protein: CSASHRDGNQPQHF. CDR3 coding DNA: TGCAGTGCTAGTCACAGGGATGGCAATCAGCCCCAGCATTTT.

The chain uses TRBV6-2 or TRBV6-3 and TRBJ2-7; the D gene is possibly TRBD2 (5 bases). Per germline, CDR1 MNHEY and CDR2 SVGEGT. This CDR3 has 14 amino acids. Trimming left V 6 bases short and J 1 base short, with 13 bases between. The CDR3 region is CASRTRVLSYEQYF. The CDR3 nucleotides read TGTGCCAGCAGAACGCGGGTCTTGTCCTACGAGCAGTACTTC.

This clonotype showed up many times. The chain joins TRBV7-2 to TRBJ1-5, with D uncertain. Looked up from germline, CDR1 is SGHTA and CDR2 is FQGNSA. Trimming left V 5 bases short and J 6 bases short, with 20 bases between. CDR3 length: 16 amino acids. The CDR3 sequence: CASSLQIGRGSQPQHF. In DNA, the CDR3 is TGTGCCAGCAGCCTCCAAATCGGTCGTGGATCTCAGCCCCAGCATTTT.

This clonotype has ten or more counts. The chain carries TRBV4-2 and TRBJ1-1, with TRBD1 identical over 11 bases. The length of the CDR3 is 16 residues. The ends lost 1 base at V and 2 bases at J; junction bases unmatched: 3. Germline V gene data show CDR1 as LGHNA and CDR2 as YNFKEQ. CDR3 nucleotide sequence: TGTGCCAGCAGCCAAGCCGGGACAGGGGGTAACACTGAAGCTTTCTTT. It translates to CASSQAGTGGNTEAFF.

The gene calls are TRBV12-3 or TRBV12-4 and TRBJ2-3; D unclear. V lost 6 bases to trimming and J lost 4 bases, with 17 bases between them. This CDR3 contains 15 residues. This CDR3 reads CASRGWGAVPDTQYF. In DNA form, the CDR3 reads TGTGCCAGCAGGGGATGGGGTGCAGTTCCAGATACGCAGTATTTT.

This clonotype was counted ten times or more. This chain uses TRBV5-1 with TRBJ1-2; D ambiguous. Trimming left V 4 bases short and J 6 bases short, with 25 bases between. Germline CDR1 reads SGHRS; CDR2 reads YFSETQ. The CDR3 extends over 17 amino acids. The DNA for the CDR3 is TGCGCCAGCAGCGATTATCGGCGCCTCCCCTCGGGTGATGGCTACACCTTC. It specifies CASSDYRRLPSGDGYTF.

CDR3 amino acids: CAFAVAGRTEAFF. The CDR3 bases are TGTGCCTTCGCTGTCGCAGGCAGGACTGAAGCTTTCTTT. This chain links TRBV30 with TRBJ1-1; D ambiguous. Trimming cost V 7 bases and J 5 bases, with 17 bases left between them. Germline assignment: CDR1 GTSNPN and CDR2 SVGIG (reference sequence). CDR3 length equals 13 residues.

This clonotype occurred a few times. The chain has TRBV9 and TRBJ2-3, with D unclear. Germline lookup yields CDR1 SGDLS and CDR2 YYNGEE. The V gene lost 0 bases and the J gene lost 1 base, with 18 bases spanning the gap. The CDR3 has 18 residues. The CDR3: CASSVANYVPSGTDTQYF. The CDR3 DNA sequence: TGTGCCAGCAGCGTAGCTAATTATGTGCCTTCAGGCACAGATACGCAGTATTTT.

Concerning this clonotype itself: A read error is likely here: a far larger clone is one base away. The rearrangement joins TRBV11-2 to TRBJ2-7; D uncertain. Trimming took off 4 bases at V and 7 bases at J, with 20 bases between the two ends. Germline V lookup: CDR1 SGHAT, CDR2 FQNNGV. This CDR3 comprises 15 residues. CDR3 nucleotides: TGTGCCAGCAGCTCCCTACAGCTATCGTACAATGAGCAGTACTTC. It specifies CASSSLQLSYNEQYF.

This clonotype was counted a few times. This rearrangement joins TRBV7-3 to TRBJ2-1; D unclear. Between the trimmed V and J ends, which lost 5 bases and 0 bases, there was a span of 14 bases. The CDR3 spans 16 residues. CDR1 and CDR2 (germline): SGHTA, FQGTGA. CDR3: CASSHERFYSYNEQFF. The CDR3 region has the DNA TGTGCCAGCAGCCATGAGAGATTCTACTCCTACAATGAGCAGTTCTTC.